A selection of T cell receptor beta chains follows, all from one sample in a study of T cells in Graves' hyperthyroidism and ophthalmopathy. TCRdb independently ran MiXCR on the multiplex PCR reads; one entry per CDR3 protein. Of more than 350,000 distinct CDR3 sequences listed, roughly 15% are singletons. Sequenced sample: blood. These receptors came from a woman aged 25 to 39 with Graves' ophthalmopathy. Each CDR3 is given with its conserved first and last residue. A D gene is named only where the DNA matches it firmly. A clone size is listed for some rows: how often the clone was seen (once, few, many), or a class if it is expanded.

once	NA	TRBV18	TRBJ1-2	TGTGGCAGCTCATCCCAGGGGAACGGGTATGGCTACGCCTTC	CGSSSQGNGYGYAF
many	NA	TRBV6-5	TRBJ1-1	TGTGCCAGCAGTTACAATGGGGGGAACACTGAAGCTTTCTTT	CASSYNGGNTEAFF
NA	TRBD1	TRBV20-1	TRBJ1-5	TGCAGTGCTGGACGGGCGGGGCCTACAGGGGAGCCCCAGCATTTT	CSAGRAGPTGEPQHF
many	NA	TRBV28	TRBJ2-3	TGTGCCAGCAGTTACGCCCGAAAGATAGGGACCGGACCACCCATAAGATACACAGATACGCAGTATTTT	CASSYARKIGTGPPIRYTDTQYF
few	NA	TRBV6-1	TRBJ1-3	TGTGCCAGCAGCGCGGGCCTCCGCACCATATATTTT	CASSAGLRTIYF
few	TRBD2	TRBV20-1	TRBJ2-1	TGCAGCTGCCGGGGGGGGGGCATGTACAATGAGCAGTTCTTC	CSCRGGGMYNEQFF
many	NA	TRBV27	TRBJ2-3	TGTGCCAGCAGTCCCCTGGGGTGGGGGGATACAGATACGCAGTATTTT	CASSPLGWGDTDTQYF
NA	NA	TRBV20-1	TRBJ1-2	TGCAGTGCTAGGACAAGAAACTATGGCTACACCTTC	CSARTRNYGYTF
many	NA	TRBV7-6	TRBJ2-3	TGTGCCAGCAGCCCTAGGGGCGGGGAAAGCACAGATACGCAGTATTTT	CASSPRGGESTDTQYF
few	TRBD2	TRBV7-3	TRBJ2-5	TGTGCCAGCAGCTTATCAGCGGGGCGGATCCAAGAGACCCAGTACTTC	CASSLSAGRIQETQYF
large	NA	TRBV28	TRBJ1-3	TGTGCCAGCAGCCGAATTTCCGTCTCTGGAAACACCATATATTTT	CASSRISVSGNTIYF
many	NA	TRBV28	TRBJ1-3	TGTGCCAGCAGTTTAACGGTTATAAACACCATATATTTT	CASSLTVINTIYF
many	NA	TRBV28	TRBJ1-5	TGTGCCAGCAGTTTACTCAGGGCTAATCAGCCCCAGCATTTT	CASSLLRANQPQHF
few	NA	TRBV20-1	TRBJ1-4	TGCAGTGCTAGAGAACGCGGGAGGGGAAATGAAAAACTGTTTTTT	CSARERGRGNEKLFF
NA	TRBD2	TRBV4-1	TRBJ2-1	TGCGCCAGCAGCCAAGATAGCGGGGGGGTGTACAATGAGCAGTTCTTC	CASSQDSGGVYNEQFF
many	NA	TRBV11-3	TRBJ2-2	TGTGCCAGCAGCTTAGGGCAGGCGGACACCGGGGAGCTGTTTTTT	CASSLGQADTGELFF
few	TRBD1	TRBV10-3	TRBJ1-2	TGTGCCGTCGTCAGAGGGACAGGGGATGGCTACACCTTC	CAVVRGTGDGYTF
few	TRBD1	TRBV29-1	TRBJ2-7	TGCAGCGTTGCTCCGGGACAGGGGGCGCAGTACTTC	CSVAPGQGAQYF
many	NA	TRBV30	TRBJ1-1	TGTGCCTGGAGTGTATTTGCGGGGAGGACTGAAGCTTTCTTT	CAWSVFAGRTEAFF
few	TRBD1	TRBV19	TRBJ2-7	TGTGCCAGTGGAACCGGGACAGGCGCAAACTACGAGCAGTACTTC	CASGTGTGANYEQYF
NA	TRBD2	TRBV5-6	TRBJ2-5	TGTGCCAGCAGCTTGTTAGCGGGGGCCACCCAAGAGACCCAGTACTTC	CASSLLAGATQETQYF
NA	TRBD2	TRBV11-3	TRBJ2-3	TGTGCCAGCAGTTCAGCGGGGTTGGGCCATGACACAGATACGCAGTATTTT	CASSSAGLGHDTDTQYF
many	NA	TRBV29-1	TRBJ1-2	TGCAGCGTTGAAGACCCCGACAGTCTGAGCGGCTACACCTTC	CSVEDPDSLSGYTF
many	NA	TRBV28	TRBJ2-7	TGTGCCAGCAGTTTTCTAGGTGACGAGCAGTACTTC	CASSFLGDEQYF
many	NA	TRBV7-2	TRBJ1-2	TGTGCCAGCAGCTGGACAGAGGACTATGGCTACACCTTC	CASSWTEDYGYTF
few	TRBD1	TRBV27	TRBJ1-3	TGTGCCAGCCAACCGGGACAGGGGGCTGGAAACACCATATATTTT	CASQPGQGAGNTIYF
few	NA	TRBV12-5	TRBJ1-5	TGTGCTAGTGGTTTGGTACAAGGGCTGAGGGGGGGCTGGATGGGCAATCAGCCCCAGCATTTT	CASGLVQGLRGGWMGNQPQHF
many	NA	TRBV28	TRBJ1-1	TGTGCCAGCAAGCAGACCCCTCTAAACACTGAAGCTTTCTTT	CASKQTPLNTEAFF
many	TRBD1	TRBV11-2	TRBJ1-1	TGTGCCAGCAGCCATCCCAAGGGGGCTGGGACTGAAGCTTTCTTT	CASSHPKGAGTEAFF
NA	NA	TRBV9	TRBJ1-2	TGTGCCAGCAGCGGCAGGGGCATCTATGGCTACACCTTC	CASSGRGIYGYTF
few	TRBD1	TRBV18	TRBJ1-2	TGTGCCAGCTCACCGAGGGACAGTATAAACTATGGCTACACCTTC	CASSPRDSINYGYTF
many	NA	TRBV15	TRBJ1-2	TGTGCCACCAGCTCGCGGGCTGAGGGGGGCTATGGCTACACCTTC	CATSSRAEGGYGYTF
many	TRBD2	TRBV4-1	TRBJ2-1	TGCGCCAGCAGCCAAGGGGCCATCGGGACTAGCGGGGGTAGAGGAACCTACAATGAGCAGTTCTTC	CASSQGAIGTSGGRGTYNEQFF
many	NA	TRBV5-1	TRBJ1-1	TGCGCCAGCAGCTTGTTCCAGGGGAACACTGAAGCTTTCTTT	CASSLFQGNTEAFF
many	NA	TRBV5-4	TRBJ2-6	TGTGCCAGCAGCTTGGTACTCCGCATGGCTGGGGCCAACGTCCTGACTTTC	CASSLVLRMAGANVLTF
many	TRBD1	TRBV18	TRBJ1-5	TGTGCCAGCTCACCAGGACAGGGGAATCAGCCCCAGCATTTT	CASSPGQGNQPQHF
many	NA	TRBV27	TRBJ2-1	TGTGCCAGCAGCCCACCCGCAGGACGTCCTTCTGATGAGCAGTTCTTC	CASSPPAGRPSDEQFF
few	NA	TRBV20-1	TRBJ1-4	TGCAGTGCTAGGAACCGGAATGAAAAACTGTTTTTT	CSARNRNEKLFF
many	TRBD1	TRBV7-2	TRBJ1-3	TGTGCCAGCAGCCTTAAAAAGGGGGCAGGGATGGCTGGAAACACCATATATTTT	CASSLKKGAGMAGNTIYF
many	NA	TRBV11-1	TRBJ2-7	TGTGCCAGCAGCTTAGCGGGAATCTACGAGCAGTACTTC	CASSLAGIYEQYF
many	NA	TRBV28	TRBJ2-7	TGTGCCAGCAGTTTCGGTCCGGGGTACGAGCAGTACTTC	CASSFGPGYEQYF
many	NA	TRBV5-1	TRBJ2-1	TGCGCCAGCAGCCTCCGGGGGGCGTTCCGGAATGAGCAGTTCTTC	CASSLRGAFRNEQFF
many	TRBD1	TRBV9	TRBJ2-5	TGTGCCAGCAGTACAGGACAGGGGTTCCAGACCCAGTACTTC	CASSTGQGFQTQYF